This is a list of T cell receptor beta chains from one sample in a study of regulatory T cells in long-lasting Graves disease. TCRdb reanalysed the multiplex PCR reads using MiXCR and keeps one entry per CDR3 protein. The profile shows about 380,000 distinct CDR3 sequences, roughly 15% of them singletons. Here the sequenced sample was peripheral blood mononuclear cells (PBMCs), taken at new diagnosis, from a patient treated with antithyroid drugs. All receptors come from a female donor with Graves disease. Both conserved end residues are part of each CDR3. Each record gives: J gene, clone size, V gene, D gene, CDR3 DNA, CDR3 protein. D genes are given only for firm matches. For some rows the clone size is stated as once, few or many, or as a class when expanded; others skip it.

j_call: TRBJ1-4
clone_size: many
v_call: TRBV12-3/TRBV12-4
d_call: .
cdr3_nt: TGTGCCAGCAGTTTAGGTCAGGTTGATGAAAAACTGTTTTTT
cdr3_aa: CASSLGQVDEKLFF

j_call: TRBJ1-1
clone_size: few
v_call: TRBV18
d_call: TRBD1
cdr3_nt: TGTGCCAGCTCACCACTGACCGGGACAGGGGCCGCAGAAGCTTTCTTT
cdr3_aa: CASSPLTGTGAAEAFF

j_call: TRBJ2-7
clone_size: few
v_call: TRBV7-2
d_call: TRBD1
cdr3_nt: TGTGCCAGCAGCTTAGGGGGGACAGGGCCCTACGAGCAGTACTTC
cdr3_aa: CASSLGGTGPYEQYF

j_call: TRBJ2-7
clone_size: many
v_call: TRBV20-1
d_call: TRBD1
cdr3_nt: TGCAGTGCTAGTGGGGGACAGGGCGGAAACGAGCAGTACTTC
cdr3_aa: CSASGGQGGNEQYF

j_call: TRBJ2-7
clone_size: few
v_call: TRBV3-1
d_call: TRBD2
cdr3_nt: TGTGCCAGCAGCCAAGCTCCGGGAGGGGTCTACGAGCAGTACTTC
cdr3_aa: CASSQAPGGVYEQYF

j_call: TRBJ2-1
clone_size: many
v_call: TRBV28
d_call: TRBD2
cdr3_nt: TGTGCCAGCAGACGAGGGGGCAGTAGCGGGAGTGTTGAGCAGTTCTTC
cdr3_aa: CASRRGGSSGSVEQFF

j_call: TRBJ1-5
clone_size: many
v_call: TRBV7-2
d_call: .
cdr3_nt: TGTGCCAGCAACCCCGATGGGCAGGGAGGCCAGCCCCAGCATTTT
cdr3_aa: CASNPDGQGGQPQHF

j_call: TRBJ1-4
clone_size: .
v_call: TRBV13
d_call: .
cdr3_nt: TGTGCCAGCAGCTTACTGGGTAATGAAAAACTGTTTTTT
cdr3_aa: CASSLLGNEKLFF

j_call: TRBJ2-6
clone_size: .
v_call: TRBV30
d_call: .
cdr3_nt: TGTGCCTGGAGTTCCGGGGGGGCCAACGTCCTGACTTTC
cdr3_aa: CAWSSGGANVLTF

j_call: TRBJ1-2
clone_size: few
v_call: TRBV6-5
d_call: .
cdr3_nt: TGTGCCAGCAGTTACGTACAGGGTTCGGTCTACACCTTC
cdr3_aa: CASSYVQGSVYTF

j_call: TRBJ1-5
clone_size: many
v_call: TRBV12-3/TRBV12-4
d_call: .
cdr3_nt: TGTGCCAGCAATTTCTCCTTCTCATCGGGTGGCAATCAGCCCCAGCATTTT
cdr3_aa: CASNFSFSSGGNQPQHF